The present T cell receptor beta chain was sequenced within a study of T cell clonality in common variable immunodeficiency. In this sample, this clone turned up many times. The CDR3 end falls 3 residues outside the read, so it is completed with the germline J gene. Here immunoSEQ multiplex PCR was the method, and the copy in TCRdb shows in-frame clones only, minus some. The data show 44,000 or so clones, with none appearing a single time. The trim removed 0 bases at V and 1 base at J, leaving 7 bases unmatched. The germline V gene has CDR1 MNHEY and CDR2 SVGEGT. The CDR3 consists of 17 residues. The specimen was peripheral blood mononuclear cells. The clonotype comes from a person between 18 and 70 years old in good health. The chain combines TRBV6-2 or TRBV6-3 with TRBJ1-1; 8 bases align to TRBD1. CDR3 region: CASSYSGQGAPNTEAFF. CDR3 DNA (partial): TGTGCCAGCAGTTACTCGGGGCAGGGGGCTCCGAACACTGAA.